The clone carrying this T cell receptor (beta chain) has a handful of counts. Germline CDR1 is SGDLS and CDR2 is YYNGEE. This CDR3 has 12 residues. The V and J ends lost 6 bases and 8 bases respectively, with 14 bases between them. Of the isolated RNA, all was reverse transcribed, and so the sequenced material was expressed TCRB transcripts. Measured with immunoSEQ multiplex PCR; TCRdb has only the in-frame clones, and not every one. Among about 350,000 clones listed, 15% to 20% were seen once. These data are taken from a study of beta chain features in type 1 diabetes. The chain has TRBV9 and TRBJ1-2; the D gene is possibly TRBD1 (5 bases). The TCR comes from a woman under 30 in good health. Sequencing input: naive CD4+ T cells from blood. The CDR3 spells CASNTGVGGYTF. In nucleotides, the CDR3 is TGTGCCAGCAACACGGGGGTGGGGGGCTACACCTTC.